This TCR beta chain was sequenced during a study of shared clonotypes between healthy human individuals. Some clones are missing from TCRdb's copy, which holds only in-frame ones; the method was immunoSEQ multiplex PCR. The table lists around 1 million clones, over 75% of them singletons. The sample comprised memory CD4+ T cells sorted from blood. As for subset: CD45RA-negative fraction. This receptor was taken from a man aged 18-30 years in good health.

The CDR3 spells CASSSPLEGNTIYF. CDR3 nucleotides: TGTGCCAGCTCAAGCCCCCTCGAGGGAAACACCATATATTTT. V is TRBV18 and J is TRBJ1-3; no clear D. The V and J ends lost 5 bases and 4 bases respectively, with 12 bases between them. The CDR3 spans 14 residues. Germline V gene lookup returns CDR1 KGHSH and CDR2 LQKENI.